This T cell receptor (beta chain) originates from a study of early stage breast cancer tumors. Looking at the study overall: Most invasive tumors, about 70% of the 16, were ER+/PR+/HER2-. Average read coverage per sample was approximately 9.1-fold. Study-level results: Tumor and normal breast were distinguished via blood comparison in most of the 16 patients.

This clone has more than one count but fewer than ten. Its antigen is currently unknown. Data came from immunoSEQ multiplex PCR; TCRdb stores just in-frame clones and leaves some out. Here the sample spans around 60,000 clones, more than 60% being singletons. The CDR3 consists of 14 residues. The V end was cut by 5 bases, the J end by 0 bases, with 7 bases between. CDR1 and CDR2 from the germline V gene are MNHEY and SMNVEV (reference sequence). The J gene is TRBJ2-2, the V gene TRBV27; D is unresolved. The sample consisted of blood. This TCR was sampled from a person aged 30 to 40 with breast cancer. The CDR3 region is CASSRDTNTGELFF. DNA for the CDR3: TGTGCCAGCAGTCGAGACACGAACACCGGGGAGCTGTTTTTT.